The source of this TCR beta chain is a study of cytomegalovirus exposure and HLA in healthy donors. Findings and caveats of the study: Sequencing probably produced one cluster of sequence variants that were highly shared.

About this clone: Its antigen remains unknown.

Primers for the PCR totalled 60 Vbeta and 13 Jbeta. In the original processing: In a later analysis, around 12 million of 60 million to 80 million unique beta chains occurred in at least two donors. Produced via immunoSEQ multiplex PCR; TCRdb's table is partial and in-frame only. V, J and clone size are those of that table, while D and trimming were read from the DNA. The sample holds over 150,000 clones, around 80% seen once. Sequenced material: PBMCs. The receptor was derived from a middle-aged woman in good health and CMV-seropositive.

The CDR3 loop is CASSQWTVNEKLFF. CDR3 nucleotides: TGTGCCAGCAGCCAATGGACAGTAAATGAAAAACTGTTTTTT. J is TRBJ1-4 and V is TRBV7-8, with D tentatively TRBD1 (6 bases). The CDR3 totals 14 residues. Trimming took off 5 bases at V and 5 bases at J, with 12 bases between the two ends. Germline loops: CDR1 SGHVS, CDR2 FQNEAQ.